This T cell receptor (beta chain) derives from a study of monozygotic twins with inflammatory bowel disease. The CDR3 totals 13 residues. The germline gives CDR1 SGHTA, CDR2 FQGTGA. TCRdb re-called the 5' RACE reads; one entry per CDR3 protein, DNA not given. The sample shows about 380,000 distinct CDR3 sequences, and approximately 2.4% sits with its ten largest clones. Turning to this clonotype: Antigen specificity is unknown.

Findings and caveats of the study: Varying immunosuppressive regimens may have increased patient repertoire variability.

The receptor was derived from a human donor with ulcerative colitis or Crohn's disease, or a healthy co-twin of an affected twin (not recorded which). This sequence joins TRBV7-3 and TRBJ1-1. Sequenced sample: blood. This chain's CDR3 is CASSLNGNAEAFF.